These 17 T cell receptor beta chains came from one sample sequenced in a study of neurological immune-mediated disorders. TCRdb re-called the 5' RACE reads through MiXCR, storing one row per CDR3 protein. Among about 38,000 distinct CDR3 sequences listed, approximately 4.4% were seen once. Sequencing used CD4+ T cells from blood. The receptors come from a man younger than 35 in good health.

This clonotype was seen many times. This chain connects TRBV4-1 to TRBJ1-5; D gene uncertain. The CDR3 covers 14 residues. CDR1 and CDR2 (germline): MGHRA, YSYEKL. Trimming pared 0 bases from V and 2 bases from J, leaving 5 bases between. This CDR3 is CASSQDPGNQPQHF. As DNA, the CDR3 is TGCGCCAGCAGCCAAGATCCCGGCAATCAGCCCCAGCATTTT.

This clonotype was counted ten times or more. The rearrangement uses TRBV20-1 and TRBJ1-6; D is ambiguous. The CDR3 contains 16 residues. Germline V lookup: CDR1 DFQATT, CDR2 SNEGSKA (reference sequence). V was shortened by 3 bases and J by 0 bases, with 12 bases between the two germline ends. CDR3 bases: TGCAGTGCTAGTTTCCGACCGAGCTCCTATAATTCACCCCTCCACTTT. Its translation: CSASFRPSSYNSPLHF.

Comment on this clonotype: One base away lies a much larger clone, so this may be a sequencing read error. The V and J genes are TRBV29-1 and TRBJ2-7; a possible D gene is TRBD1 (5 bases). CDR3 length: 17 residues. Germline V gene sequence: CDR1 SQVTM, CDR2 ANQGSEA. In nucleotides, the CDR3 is TGCAGCGTTCACCCAGAAAAGCAGGGTAGTACGTCCTACGTGCAGTACTTC. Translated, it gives CSVHPEKQGSTSYVQYF.

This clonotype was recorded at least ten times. The chain's CDR3 is CASSLTAGIVSGYTF. DNA for the CDR3: TGTGCCAGCAGCTTAACCGCAGGGATAGTGAGTGGCTACACCTTC. The chain is built from TRBV7-3 and TRBJ1-2; maybe TRBD1 (5 bases). CDR1 is SGHTA, CDR2 FQGTGA, per germline. This CDR3 is built from 15 residues. V shed 0 bases and J shed 7 bases, with 15 bases lying between them.

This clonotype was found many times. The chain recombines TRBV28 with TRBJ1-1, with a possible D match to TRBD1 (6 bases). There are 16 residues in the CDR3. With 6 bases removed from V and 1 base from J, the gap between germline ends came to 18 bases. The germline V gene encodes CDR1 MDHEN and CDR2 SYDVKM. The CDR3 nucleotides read TGTGCCAGCAGCACCGGGGGCGGTCGGGGGAACACTGAAGCTTTCTTT. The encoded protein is CASSTGGGRGNTEAFF.

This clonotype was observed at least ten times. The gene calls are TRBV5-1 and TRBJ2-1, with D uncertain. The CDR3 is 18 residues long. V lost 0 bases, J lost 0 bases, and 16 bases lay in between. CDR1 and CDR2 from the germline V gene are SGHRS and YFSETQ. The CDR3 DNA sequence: TGCGCCAGCAGCTTGGTCTCGGTCCGACCAGACTCCTACAATGAGCAGTTCTTC. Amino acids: CASSLVSVRPDSYNEQFF.

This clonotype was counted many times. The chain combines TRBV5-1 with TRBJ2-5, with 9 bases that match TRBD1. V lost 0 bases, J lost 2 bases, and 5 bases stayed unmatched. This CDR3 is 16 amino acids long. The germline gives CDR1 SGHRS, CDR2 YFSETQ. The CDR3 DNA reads TGCGCCAGCAGCTTGGGACAGGGGGTATGGCAAGAGACCCAGTACTTC. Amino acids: CASSLGQGVWQETQYF.

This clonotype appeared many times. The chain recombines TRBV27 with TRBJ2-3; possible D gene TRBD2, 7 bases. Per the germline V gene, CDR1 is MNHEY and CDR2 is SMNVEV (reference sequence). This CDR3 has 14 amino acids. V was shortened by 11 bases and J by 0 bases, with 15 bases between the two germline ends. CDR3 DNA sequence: TGTGCCGCCTCTAGGGGGGGGAGCACAGATACGCAGTATTTT. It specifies CAASRGGSTDTQYF.

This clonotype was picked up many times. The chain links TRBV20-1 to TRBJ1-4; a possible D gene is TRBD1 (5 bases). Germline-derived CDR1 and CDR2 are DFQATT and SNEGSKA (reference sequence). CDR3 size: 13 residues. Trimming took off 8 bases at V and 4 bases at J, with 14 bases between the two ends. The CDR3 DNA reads TGCAGTACCTACCGGGACGGTAATGAAAAACTGTTTTTT. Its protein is CSTYRDGNEKLFF.

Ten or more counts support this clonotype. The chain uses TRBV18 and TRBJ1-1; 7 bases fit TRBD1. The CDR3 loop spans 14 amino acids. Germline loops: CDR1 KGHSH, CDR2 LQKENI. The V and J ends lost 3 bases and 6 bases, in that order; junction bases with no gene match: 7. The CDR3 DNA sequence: TGTGCCAGCTCACCTCAGGGGGATAGTGCTGAAGCTTTCTTT. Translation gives CASSPQGDSAEAFF.

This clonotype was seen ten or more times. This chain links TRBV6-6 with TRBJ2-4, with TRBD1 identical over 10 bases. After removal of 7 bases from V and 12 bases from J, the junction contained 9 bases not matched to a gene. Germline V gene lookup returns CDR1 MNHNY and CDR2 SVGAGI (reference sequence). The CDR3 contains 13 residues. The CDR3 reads CASNDRGRVDQYF. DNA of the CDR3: TGTGCCAGCAACGACAGGGGGCGAGTGGATCAGTACTTC.

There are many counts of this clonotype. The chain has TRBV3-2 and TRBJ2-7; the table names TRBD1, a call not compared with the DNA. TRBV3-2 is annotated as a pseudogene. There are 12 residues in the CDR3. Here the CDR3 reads CVSSPHGAEQYF. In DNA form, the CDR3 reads TGTGTCAGCAGCCCCCATGGGGCAGAGCAGTACTTC.

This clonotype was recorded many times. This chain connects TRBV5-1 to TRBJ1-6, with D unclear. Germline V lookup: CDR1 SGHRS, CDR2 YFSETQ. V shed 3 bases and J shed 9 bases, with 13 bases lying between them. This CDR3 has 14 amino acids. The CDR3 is CASSSQLTSSPLHF. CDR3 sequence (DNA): TGCGCCAGCAGCTCCCAACTCACCTCTTCACCCCTCCACTTT.

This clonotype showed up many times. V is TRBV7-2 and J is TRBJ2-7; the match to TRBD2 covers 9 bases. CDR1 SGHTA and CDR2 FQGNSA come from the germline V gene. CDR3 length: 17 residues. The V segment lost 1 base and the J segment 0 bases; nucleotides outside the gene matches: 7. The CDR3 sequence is CASSLGVLAGNSYEQYF. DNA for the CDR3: TGTGCCAGCAGCTTAGGGGTGCTAGCGGGGAACTCCTACGAGCAGTACTTC.

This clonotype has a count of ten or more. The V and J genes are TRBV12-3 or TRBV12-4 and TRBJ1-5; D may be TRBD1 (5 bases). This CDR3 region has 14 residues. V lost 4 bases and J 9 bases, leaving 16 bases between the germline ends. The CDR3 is CASSSHSVQGPQHF. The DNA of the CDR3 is TGTGCCAGCAGTTCCCACAGTGTCCAGGGGCCCCAGCATTTT.

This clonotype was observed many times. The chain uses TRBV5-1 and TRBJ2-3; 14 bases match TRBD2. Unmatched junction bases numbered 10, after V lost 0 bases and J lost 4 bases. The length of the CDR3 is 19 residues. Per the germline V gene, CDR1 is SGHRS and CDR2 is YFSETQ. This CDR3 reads CASSLGLAGGYERADTQYF. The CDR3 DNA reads TGCGCCAGCAGCTTGGGACTAGCGGGGGGGTATGAGAGGGCAGATACGCAGTATTTT.

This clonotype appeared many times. The CDR3 DNA follows: TGCGCCAGCAGCCCGGAGCGGACAGGAAACACTGAAGCTTTCTTT. Translating it yields CASSPERTGNTEAFF. This chain joins TRBV5-1 and TRBJ1-1; TRBD1 matches at 7 bases. J gave up 2 bases and V 4 bases, and 8 bases lay outside the gene matches. The germline gives CDR1 SGHRS, CDR2 YFSETQ. The CDR3 sequence is 15 residues long. Full variable domain (remainder filled in from reference TRBV5-1 and TRBJ1-1): KAGVTQTPRYLIKTRGQQVTLSCSPISGHRSVSWYQQTPGQGLQFLFEYFSETQRNKGNFPGRFSGRQFSNSRSEMNVSTLELGDSALYLCASSPERTGNTEAFFGQGTRLTVV.